The T cell receptor beta chain under discussion was sequenced for a study of spatial heterogeneity in lung cancer. Findings and limits, study-wide: Compared with follow-up, resection was when ubiquitous expanded tumor TCRs appeared in blood more.

The CDR3 totals 15 residues. The germline gives CDR1 MDHEN, CDR2 SYDVKM. Germline trimming cut 2 bases from V and 3 bases from J; bases unmatched to any gene: 3. Every TCR cDNA molecule bore its own unique molecular identifier. TCRdb processed the 5' RACE reads anew with MiXCR; each CDR3 protein has one entry. The repertoire includes some 110,000 distinct CDR3 sequences, roughly an eighth of them detected once, and 15% to 20% sits in the top ten. As to time point: blood at routine non-recurrence follow-up after resection. Sequencing of whole RNA from tumor, nontumor lung or frozen PBMC involved no sorting. Remarks on this clonotype: What it binds is not known.

Sequenced here: PBMCs, sampled at follow-up. The sequence was obtained from a male donor with early-stage non-small cell lung cancer. J is TRBJ2-7 and V is TRBV28; 11 nucleotides align to TRBD1. CDR3 sequence (DNA): TGTGCCAGCAGTTTAGGGGGGACAGGGGGCTACGAGCAGTACTTC. Its protein is CASSLGGTGGYEQYF.